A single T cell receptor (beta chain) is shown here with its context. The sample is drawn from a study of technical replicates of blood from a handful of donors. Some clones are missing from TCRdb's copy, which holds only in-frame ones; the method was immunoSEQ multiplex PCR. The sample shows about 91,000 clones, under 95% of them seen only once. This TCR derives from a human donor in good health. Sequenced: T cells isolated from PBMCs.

The CDR3 DNA sequence: TGCAGCGCCCGGACAGGGAGAGGAAACACCATATATTTT. It specifies CSARTGRGNTIYF. The chain combines TRBV29-1 with TRBJ1-3; 8 bases match TRBD1. V dropped 7 bases and J dropped 4; count of bases not matched to a gene: 6. This CDR3 region has 13 residues. Germline loops: CDR1 SQVTM, CDR2 ANQGSEA.